This TCR beta chain was identified during a study of blood T cell repertoires in COVID-19 (dated by TCRdb to about 2020). About the investigation overall: The collaborator samples originated in the United States, Italy and Spain and spanned the acute and convalescent phases of COVID-19. The material from the prospective study consisted of cDNA or gDNA derived from T cells, B-cell-depleted T cells, or PBMCs. The dataset comprised deeply sampled blood TCRbeta repertoires from subjects exposed to, actively infected with, or recovered from COVID-19. The repertoires were released in a freely available public database intended as a resource for research on the immune response to SARS-CoV-2. The samples were drawn from two sources: the first 160 participants of the ongoing ImmuneRACE study, and over 1,000 subjects contributed by 6 global collaborators. Sample metadata almost always included a de-identified subject ID, COVID-19 status, age in years and sex. Where HLA class I and class II types were available, the types were taken from metadata supplied by the sample provider, not from assay-based typing.

TCRbeta CDR3 regions were amplified from genomic DNA using the immunoSEQ Assay, a bias-controlled multiplex PCR. From the authors' description of their analysis: The number of nucleated cells in each sample was estimated by amplification of reference gene primers within the assay. To quantify the absolute abundance of each unique TCRbeta CDR3 rearrangement, sequence reads were collapsed and filtered. Productive Simpson clonality was computed per sample as the square root of Simpson's diversity index over productive rearrangements. Here the immuneACCESS table is served through TCRdb, limited to in-frame sequences with V and J called. Missing clones are a known gap in these copies; in checked studies unresolved V genes cover under half, and the rest lacks a known reason. V, J and clone size are those of that table, while D and trimming were read from the DNA. In this sample the table shows some 140,000 clones, approximately 83% of which occur a single time. About 18% of the sample is taken by the ten largest.

From the cysteine through the phenylalanine, the CDR3 covers 15 amino acids. Only the CDR3 part of the read is kept: 45 bases, read in frame from the first base. The germline V gene encodes CDR1 KGHSY and CDR2 FQNENV. V is pared back by 3 bases and J by 4 bases, with 12 bases lying between the germline termini. This clone was recorded only once. What this receptor recognizes is not known. Base quality data are lacking; no much larger clone is found one base away. Findings and caveats that apply to the study as a whole: The amount of clinical and demographic metadata varied by source and participant and was provided uncurated.

A second Seattle source provided samples from volunteer blood donors who had recovered from COVID-19. The collaborating institutions used their own protocols to collect whole blood in K2EDTA tubes. For TCRbeta analysis, collaborator samples were shipped as frozen whole blood, as isolated PBMCs, or as DNA extracted from either sample type. The sequencing input was peripheral blood. Recombination connected TRBV16 to TRBJ2-2; TRBD2 is a weak D gene call, 5 bases matching. This clonotype was obtained from a woman between 45 and 65 years old who had recovered from COVID-19. The CDR3 amino acid sequence is: CASSHGERVTGELFF. The sequenced DNA: TGTGCCAGCAGCCACGGAGAGAGGGTCACCGGGGAGCTGTTTTTT.